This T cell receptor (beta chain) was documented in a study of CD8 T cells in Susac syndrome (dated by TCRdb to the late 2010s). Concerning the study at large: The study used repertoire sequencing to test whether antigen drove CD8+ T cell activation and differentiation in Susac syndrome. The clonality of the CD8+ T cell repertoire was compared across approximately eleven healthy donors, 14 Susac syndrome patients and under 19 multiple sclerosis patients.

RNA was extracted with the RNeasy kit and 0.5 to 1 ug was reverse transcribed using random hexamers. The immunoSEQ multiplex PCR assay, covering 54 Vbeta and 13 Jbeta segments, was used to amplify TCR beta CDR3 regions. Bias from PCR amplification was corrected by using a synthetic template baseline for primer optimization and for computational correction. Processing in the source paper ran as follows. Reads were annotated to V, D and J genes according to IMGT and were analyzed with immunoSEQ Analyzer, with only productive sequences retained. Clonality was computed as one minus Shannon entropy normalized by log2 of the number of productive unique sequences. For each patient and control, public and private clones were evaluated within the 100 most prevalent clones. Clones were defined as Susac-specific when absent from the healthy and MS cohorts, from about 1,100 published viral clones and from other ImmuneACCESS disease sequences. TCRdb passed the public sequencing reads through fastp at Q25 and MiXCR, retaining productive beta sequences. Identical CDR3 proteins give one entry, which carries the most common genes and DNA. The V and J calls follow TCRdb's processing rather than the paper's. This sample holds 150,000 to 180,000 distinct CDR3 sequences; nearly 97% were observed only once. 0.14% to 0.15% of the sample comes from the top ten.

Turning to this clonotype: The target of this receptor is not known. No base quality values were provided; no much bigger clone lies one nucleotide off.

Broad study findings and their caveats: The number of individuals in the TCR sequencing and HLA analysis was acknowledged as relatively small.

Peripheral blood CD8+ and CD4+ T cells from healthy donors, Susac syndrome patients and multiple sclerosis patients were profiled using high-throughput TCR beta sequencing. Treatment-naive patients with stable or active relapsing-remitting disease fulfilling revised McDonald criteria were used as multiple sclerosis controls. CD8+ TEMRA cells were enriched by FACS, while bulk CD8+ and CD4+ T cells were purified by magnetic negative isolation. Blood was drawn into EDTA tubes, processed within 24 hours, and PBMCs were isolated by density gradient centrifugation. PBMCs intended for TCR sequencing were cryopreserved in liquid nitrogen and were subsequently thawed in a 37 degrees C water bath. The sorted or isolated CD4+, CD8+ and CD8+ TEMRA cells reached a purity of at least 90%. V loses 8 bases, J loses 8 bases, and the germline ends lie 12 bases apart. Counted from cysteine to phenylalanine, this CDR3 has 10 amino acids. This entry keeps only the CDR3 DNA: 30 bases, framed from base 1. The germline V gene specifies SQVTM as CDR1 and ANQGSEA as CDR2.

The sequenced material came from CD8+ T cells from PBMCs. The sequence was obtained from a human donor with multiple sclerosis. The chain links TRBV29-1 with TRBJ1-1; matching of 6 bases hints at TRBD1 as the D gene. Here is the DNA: TGCAGCCCTGGGAGGGGGGAAGCTTTCTTT. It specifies CSPGRGEAFF.